Below are 6 T cell receptor beta chains sequenced from a single sample in a study of T cells in Graves' hyperthyroidism and ophthalmopathy (dated by TCRdb to 2018 to 2020). The library relied on multiplex PCR. This sample was sequenced with an Illumina HiSeq 2000. The TCR beta CDR3 regions were amplified from the RNA transcripts. A first-round RT-PCR of the TCR CDR3 used the HTBI primer set with the Qiagen OneStep RT-PCR kit. TCRdb applied fastp at Q25 and MiXCR to the public reads, then kept only in-frame beta chains. Here each entry gathers all rows of one CDR3 protein and keeps the most common genes and DNA. Within this sample are 500,000 to 750,000 distinct CDR3 sequences, with 13% to 15% of them counted one time only. The ten largest make up 7% to 9% of the sample. Sample: blood. The receptors shown here come from a woman between 18 and 29 years old with Graves' ophthalmopathy.

This clonotype was picked up a small number of times. V is TRBV4-1 and J is TRBJ2-7, with no clear D. Between the trimmed V and J ends, which lost 1 base and 1 base, there was a span of 8 bases. Germline V CDR1 and CDR2: MGHRA, YSYEKL. CDR3 length: 14 amino acids. This CDR3 is CASSQVVNSYEQYF. The CDR3 bases are TGCGCCAGCAGCCAAGTCGTTAATTCCTACGAGCAGTACTTC.

Many counts were recorded for this clonotype. The chain couples TRBV5-6 to TRBJ1-2; D call uncertain. Trimming took 4 bases from V and 8 from J, leaving 24 bases between them. The CDR3 length is 16 residues. CDR1 and CDR2 (germline): SGHDT, YYEEEE. CDR3 DNA: TGTGCCAGCAGCAGTCGGACGGACCCTTTGCGGCGGGGCTACACCTTC. Translated: CASSSRTDPLRRGYTF.

This clonotype came up a few times. The rearrangement uses TRBV10-3 and TRBJ1-3; TRBD1 matches 8 bases. Looked up from germline, CDR1 is ENHRY and CDR2 is SYGVKD. This CDR3 is built from 15 residues. V was clipped by 6 bases and J by 0 bases; unmatched bases: 4. The DNA of the CDR3 is TGTGCCATCAGAGGACAGGGATACTCTGGAAACACCATATATTTT. Its protein is CAIRGQGYSGNTIYF.

This clonotype occurred a few times. The rearrangement links TRBV19 to TRBJ1-2, with 8 bases fitting TRBD1. The germline gives CDR1 LNHDA, CDR2 SQIVND (reference sequence). After removal of 8 bases from V and 8 bases from J, the junction contained 13 bases not matched to a gene. The CDR3 covers 14 residues. In DNA, the CDR3 is TGTGCCAGTTCGCAGGGGACAGGCGTATGGGGCTACACCTTC. Translation: CASSQGTGVWGYTF.

The V and J genes are TRBV2 and TRBJ1-1, with D tentatively TRBD1 (5 bases). Germline CDR1 is SNHLY and CDR2 is FYNNEI. The ends were cut back, 6 bases at V and 10 bases at J, with 21 bases in the middle. The CDR3 sequence is 14 residues long. The CDR3 sequence: CASRQEGRGVGAFF. The CDR3 DNA follows: TGTGCCAGCAGACAAGAGGGACGGGGGGTCGGAGCTTTCTTT.

This clonotype was counted at least ten times. Germline and junction disagree at one end, which may indicate a read error. V gene TRBV29-1 combines with J gene TRBJ2-7; 7 nucleotides match TRBD2. Germline V gives CDR1 SQVTM, CDR2 ANQGSEA. The CDR3 has 13 amino acids. CDR3 nucleotides: TGCAGCGTGGAAGCGGGGTTAGGCTACGAGCAGTACTTC. Protein sequence: CSVEAGLGYEQYF.